This entry concerns a single T cell receptor (beta chain). Its antigen is not identified. V shed 1 base and J shed 4 bases, with 8 bases lying between them. Germline CDR1 reads LGHNA; CDR2 reads YSLEER. There are 14 residues in the CDR3. The sample comes from a study of T cell responses to AZD1222 COVID-19 vaccine. Background on the study: Pooling of second doses given at about 4 or about 12 weeks was done.

Whole-study results and caveats: Only a handful of AZD1222 recipients, roughly six in all, had baseline seropositivity. Spike was spanned by vaccine-associated CD4 TCRs, which were dominant at 160-218 and 743-854.

Sequencing was performed with immunoSEQ multiplex PCR; in TCRdb, only in-frame clones are kept and a portion is missing. The table has about 130,000 clones, 90% to 95% seen once; the top ten hold 1.5% to 2%. The clonotype originates from an adult in good health. V usage is TRBV4-3 and J usage is TRBJ2-1, with D maybe TRBD2 (5 bases). Sequenced here: peripheral blood, sampled on day 0 of AZD1222 vaccination. The CDR3 DNA sequence: TGCGCCAGCAGCCAAGGACGGGGATACAATGAGCAGTTCTTC. It encodes CASSQGRGYNEQFF.